Shown below are 4 T cell receptor beta chains from a single sample sequenced in a study of Graves' ophthalmopathy and Graves' hyperthyroidism. The study amplified TCR beta CDR3 regions using RNA transcripts. HTBI primers were used in a first-round RT-PCR, which preceded a second-round multiplex PCR. TCRdb itself ran the multiplex PCR reads through MiXCR, one entry per CDR3 protein. The profile shows about 220,000 distinct CDR3 sequences, 20% to 25% of them singletons. The sequenced sample was peripheral blood. These receptors were taken from a woman in her forties or fifties with Graves' ophthalmopathy.

The table lists this clonotype with many counts. The chain combines TRBV10-2 with TRBJ2-7, with 9 bases lining up with TRBD2. The CDR3 is 16 residues long. V lost 6 bases to trimming and J lost 2 bases; unmatched junction nucleotides: 11. Germline CDR1 WSHSY, CDR2 SAAADI. The CDR3 spells CASRDEIAGAPYEQYF. Written as DNA, the CDR3 is TGCGCCAGCAGGGACGAAATAGCGGGAGCCCCCTACGAGCAGTACTTC.

Ten or more counts support this clonotype. CDR3 amino acids: CAWSLGPQGGAFF. CDR3 in DNA: TGTGCCTGGAGTTTGGGGCCTCAGGGGGGAGCTTTCTTT. The chain links TRBV30 to TRBJ1-1, with 7 bases lining up with TRBD1. V gave up 2 bases and J gave up 10 bases; unmatched junction bases: 10. The CDR3 runs to 13 residues. Germline CDR1 is GTSNPN and CDR2 is SVGIG (reference sequence). The full variable domain, in which reference TRBV30 and TRBJ1-1 provide the parts outside the CDR3, is SQTIHQWPATLVQPVGSPLSLECTVEGTSNPNLYWYRQAAGRGLQLLFYSVGIGQISSEVPQNLSASRPQDRQFILSSKKLLLSDSGFYLCAWSLGPQGGAFFGQGTRLTVV.

As regards this clonotype: A much larger clone is a single base away; this may be a read error. The chain recombines TRBV28 with TRBJ1-3; D might be TRBD1 (6 bases). V was pared by 8 bases and J by 3 bases, with 11 bases between. CDR3 length: 13 amino acids. Germline V lookup: CDR1 MDHEN, CDR2 SYDVKM. CDR3 loop: CASEDSCGNTIYF. CDR3 sequence (DNA): TGTGCCAGCGAGGACAGCTGTGGAAACACCATATATTTT.

This clonotype has a count of ten or more. This chain uses TRBV5-1 with TRBJ2-5; D unclear. The CDR3 extends over 12 amino acids. The V end lost 6 bases, the J end lost 1 base, and 7 bases lay between the germline ends. CDR1 and CDR2 from the germline V gene are SGHRS and YFSETQ. CDR3 sequence reads: CASKEPQETQYF. CDR3 DNA sequence: TGCGCCAGCAAGGAACCCCAAGAGACCCAGTACTTC.